This entry lists 12 T cell receptor beta chains sequenced from one sample in a study of tissue T cells after allogeneic stem cell transplantation. Time point here: mouse harvest day 7 after allogeneic transplant. The graft held 10^6 splenic CD5+ T cells and 10^7 T-cell-depleted bone marrow cells. TCRdb's table, derived via immunoSEQ multiplex PCR, lists solely in-frame clones and lacks some. This repertoire shows fewer than 7,500 clones, about 50% found once; its top ten account for approximately 3.9%. Sequencing was performed on gut tissue. These receptors were obtained from a female BALB/c mouse given C57BL/6 T cells with graft-versus-host disease after an allogeneic hematopoietic cell transplant.

This clone was counted between two and nine times. These gene names are mouse names. With the read ending 1 residue before the CDR3 end, the germline J gene is used to fill in that end. This sequence joins TRBV26 and TRBJ2-7, with 7 positions matching TRBD1. Per germline, CDR1 KGHPV and CDR2 FQNQEV (reference sequence). Losses at the gene ends were 5 bases for V and 6 bases for J; bases not matched to a gene: 4. The CDR3 is made up of 12 amino acids. CDR3 DNA, as far as it was read: TGTGCCAGCAGTTTTGACAGGGTTGAACAGTAC. It is translated as CASSFDRVEQY. The entire CDR3 is CASSFDRVEQYF.

Details on this clone: The genes are named according to mouse. The CDR3 end is not reached by the read, which stops 1 residue before it; the germline J gene fills it in. The genes are TRBV26 and TRBJ2-3, with TRBD2 matching 11 bases. The CDR3 runs 16 residues. J gave up 3 bases and V 0 bases, and 2 bases lay outside the gene matches. The germline V gene has CDR1 KGHPV and CDR2 FQNQEV (reference sequence). CDR3 sequence: CASSLSTGGAAETLYF. The DNA read from the CDR3 is TGTGCCAGCAGTCTGTCCACTGGGGGGGCCGCAGAAACGCTGTAT.

Points on this clone: Gene labels here are mouse ones. The DNA ends 1 residue before the CDR3 does, and the rest of the CDR3 is filled in from the germline J gene. V and J are TRBV26 and TRBJ1-3; 10 bases line up with TRBD1. Germline-derived CDR1 and CDR2 are KGHPV and FQNQEV (reference sequence). CDR3 size: 15 residues. The junction had 4 bases not matched to a gene; V was cut back by 4 bases and J by 4 bases. CDR3 bases read: TGTGCCAGCAGTCCCGACAGGGGGCGAGGAAATACGCTCTAT. Translated: CASSPDRGRGNTLY. The whole CDR3 protein reads CASSPDRGRGNTLYF.

About this clone itself: Gene and germline names: mouse. CDR3 loop: CASSLSGGHSDYTF. The DNA read from the CDR3 is TGTGCCAGCTCTCTTTCAGGGGGACACTCCGACTACACC. The chain recombines TRBV12-2 with TRBJ1-2; 7 nucleotides line up with TRBD1. With the read ending 1 residue before the CDR3 end, the germline J gene is used to fill in that end. V was pared by 1 base and J by 3 bases, with 4 bases of the junction left unmatched. Per germline, CDR1 SGHLS and CDR2 HYDKME. This CDR3 has 14 residues. The variable domain in full, completed from reference TRBV12-2 and TRBJ1-2, reads NSGVVQSPRYIIKGKGERSILKCIPISGHLSVAWYQQTQGQELKFFIQHYDKMERDKGNLPSRFSVQQFDDYHSEMNMSALELEDSAVYFCASSLSGGHSDYTFGSGTRLLVI.

This clone was counted a single time. Each gene name is a mouse one. CDR3 region: CASSLSTWGGTGQLYF. The part of the CDR3 DNA that was read is TGTGCCAGCAGTCTGTCGACCTGGGGGGGCACCGGGCAGCTCTAC. The chain links TRBV26 to TRBJ2-2, with TRBD2 matching 9 bases. The read ends 1 residue shy of where the CDR3 ends; the end is completed using the germline J gene. Trimming removed 0 bases from V and 4 bases from J; junction bases left unmatched: 3. The CDR3 contains 16 residues. Per the germline V gene, CDR1 is KGHPV and CDR2 is FQNQEV (reference sequence).

Concerning this clone itself: Gene names are the mouse ones. The read finishes 1 residue shy of the CDR3 end, and the germline J gene is used to complete it. The V gene is TRBV4, the J gene TRBJ2-5, with TRBD2 identical over 9 bases. CDR1 is LGHDT, CDR2 YNNKQL, per germline (reference sequence). The CDR3 sequence is 16 residues long. The J segment lost 3 bases and the V segment lost 5 bases, leaving 9 bases of the junction unmatched. The sequenced CDR3 bases are TGTGCCAGCAGCCTACTACTGGGGGGCGGGCAAGACACCCAGTAC. Protein: CASSLLLGGGQDTQY. The entire CDR3 sequence reads CASSLLLGGGQDTQYF.

This clone was observed a few times. Each gene name is a mouse one. The read comes to an end 1 residue before the CDR3 does, leaving the germline J gene to fill in the end. This chain uses TRBV13-2 with TRBJ1-1; D not certain. CDR3 size: 13 residues. V gave up 0 bases and J gave up 5 bases, with 8 bases separating them. Germline assignment: CDR1 NNHNN and CDR2 SYGAGS (reference sequence). CDR3 bases read: TGTGCCAGCGGTGATGCCCGCCATACAGAAGTCTTC. This translates into CASGDARHTEVF. The full CDR3 protein reads CASGDARHTEVFF.

Comments on this clone: Gene names follow the mouse nomenclature. The missing CDR3 end, 1 residue past where the read stops, is filled in from the germline J gene. The V gene is TRBV15, the J gene TRBJ1-1; TRBD1 might be the D (5 bases). This CDR3 region has 13 residues. Trimming took 3 bases from V and 1 from J, leaving 6 bases between them. The V gene's germline CDR1 is SGHND and CDR2 FRSKSL. The CDR3 loop reads CASSFGGNTEVFF. CDR3 DNA (partial): TGTGCCAGCAGTTTTGGGGGAAACACAGAAGTCTTC.

This clone was observed a few times. Gene names refer to mouse genes. The CDR3 end is not reached by the read, which stops 1 residue before it; the germline J gene fills it in. The J gene is TRBJ1-1, the V gene TRBV26, with D unresolved. Germline CDR1 and CDR2: KGHPV and FQNQEV (reference sequence). V gave up 4 bases and J gave up 7 bases, with 4 bases separating them. This CDR3 has 10 residues. The chain's CDR3 is CASSREEVFF. CDR3 DNA (partial): TGTGCCAGCAGTCGGGAAGAAGTCTTC.

Turning to this clone: All gene names here are mouse names. The read terminates 1 residue ahead of where the CDR3 ends, so the germline J gene completes it. This specimen includes other DNA sequences encoding the same CDR3. The chain is built from TRBV26 and TRBJ1-2; maybe TRBD1 (5 bases). Deletions cut 3 bases from V and 2 bases from J, with 7 bases between. The germline CDR1 and CDR2 sequences are KGHPV and FQNQEV (reference sequence). The CDR3 is 13 amino acids. The chain's CDR3 is CASSLSGNSDYTF. The CDR3 bases that were read are TGTGCCAGCAGTCTTTCAGGGAACTCCGACTACACC.

About this clone: Gene names denote mouse genes. The read gets to within 1 residue of the CDR3 end, and the germline J gene fills in the rest. In the same sample, other DNA sequences code for this CDR3. The rearrangement uses TRBV26 and TRBJ2-5; 7 nucleotides align to TRBD2. The CDR3 loop spans 13 amino acids. Unmatched junction bases numbered 0, after V lost 4 bases and J lost 2 bases. Per the germline V gene, CDR1 is KGHPV and CDR2 is FQNQEV (reference sequence). The part of the CDR3 DNA that was read is TGTGCCAGCAGTCGGGGGGGCCAAGACACCCAGTAC. It translates to CASSRGGQDTQY. The CDR3 reads in full as CASSRGGQDTQYF.

As to this clone: The genes are named according to mouse. From the germline J gene comes the end of the CDR3, since the read stops 1 residue before it. The genes are TRBV26 and TRBJ2-3; 8 bases map to TRBD1. V trimming: 4 bases; J trimming: 1 base; junction bases outside the gene matches: 4. Per the germline V gene, CDR1 is KGHPV and CDR2 is FQNQEV (reference sequence). The CDR3 loop spans 15 amino acids. The CDR3 protein is CASSPGQGGAETLYF. The part of the CDR3 DNA that was read is TGTGCCAGCAGTCCTGGACAGGGAGGTGCAGAAACGCTGTAT.